These T cell receptor beta chains were read from a single sample in a study of OX40 agonist ivuxolimab in advanced cancers. The assay was immunoSEQ multiplex PCR, and TCRdb's table has in-frame clones only and misses some. This table holds some 44,000 clones, approximately 80% found once. The sequenced sample was CD4+ or CD8+ T cells sorted from blood, obtained in a trial of the OX40 agonist ivuxolimab. The origin of the receptors is an adult with an advanced solid tumor such as melanoma, head and neck, liver or kidney cancer. The CDR3 runs from the conserved cysteine through the conserved F or W. The order of the fields is D gene, clone size, J gene, V gene, CDR3 DNA, CDR3 protein. A D gene is named only where the DNA matches it firmly. Rows may omit the clone size; those that give it use once, few, many or a size class.

NA | NA | TRBJ1-2 | TRBV28 | TGTGCCAGCAGTTTTTACGGCTACACCTTC | CASSFYGYTF
TRBD1 | NA | TRBJ2-2 | TRBV11-3 | TGTGCCAGCAGCCTTCCACAGGGGCGCGGTACCGGGGAGCTGTTTTTT | CASSLPQGRGTGELFF
NA | NA | TRBJ1-4 | TRBV5-1 | TGCGCCAGCAGCTTGGCGGGAATCGGGCGGGCAAATGAAAAACTGTTTTTT | CASSLAGIGRANEKLFF
NA | few | TRBJ1-6 | TRBV11-2 | TGTGCCAGCAGCCTCAGCGGGGGGAATCGTTCACCCCTCCACTTT | CASSLSGGNRSPLHF
TRBD2 | NA | TRBJ2-5 | TRBV5-1 | TGCGCCAGCAGCTTGCTCGGGACTAGCAGAGAGACCCAGTACTTC | CASSLLGTSRETQYF
NA | NA | TRBJ1-2 | TRBV4-3 | TGCGCCAGCAGCCAAGTAGGCGCGGGTAGGGGCTATGGCTACACCTTC | CASSQVGAGRGYGYTF
TRBD1 | NA | TRBJ2-5 | TRBV6-5 | TGTGCCAGCAGGGCCGACAGGGGACGGGAGACCCAGTACTTC | CASRADRGRETQYF
NA | NA | TRBJ2-1 | TRBV28 | TGTGCCAGCAGTTTAGGCAGGGGGGGAGGGAATGAGCAGTTCTTC | CASSLGRGGGNEQFF
NA | NA | TRBJ1-1 | TRBV5-4 | TGTGCCAGCAGATTTCAAACGAACACTGAAGCTTTCTTT | CASRFQTNTEAFF
NA | once | TRBJ1-1 | TRBV29-1 | TGCAGCGTTTCTGGAATGGCTGAAGCTTTCTTT | CSVSGMAEAFF
TRBD1 | NA | TRBJ1-1 | TRBV5-6 | TGTGCCAGCAGCTCCACAGGGGCCCCGAGGAGGAACACTGAAGCTTTCTTT | CASSSTGAPRRNTEAFF
TRBD1 | NA | TRBJ1-6 | TRBV6-6 | TGTGCCAGCAGTTACTCGGACAGGCCCAATTCACCCCTCCACTTT | CASSYSDRPNSPLHF
TRBD2 | once | TRBJ2-5 | TRBV7-8 | TGTGCCAGCAGCTTATTTCGGGGACTACCCCTGGGGGAGACCCAGTACTTC | CASSLFRGLPLGETQYF
NA | NA | TRBJ2-1 | TRBV5-1 | TGCGCCAGCAGCTTGATTACGGGGAAGGATGAGCAGTTCTTC | CASSLITGKDEQFF
NA | NA | TRBJ2-3 | TRBV30 | TGTGCCTGGAGTATGGGCGGGGGCACAGATACGCAGTATTTT | CAWSMGGGTDTQYF
NA | NA | TRBJ2-4 | TRBV21-1 | TGTGCCAGCAGCAAAGACCGGGGCGACAAAAACATTCAGTACTTC | CASSKDRGDKNIQYF
NA | NA | TRBJ2-1 | TRBV4-1 | TGCGCCAGCAGCCAAGATTCAGGAACCGGGGTATCTAACAATGAGCAGTTCTTC | CASSQDSGTGVSNNEQFF
NA | NA | TRBJ2-2 | TRBV9 | TGTGCCAGCACCCCAGGGGGGGCCTCCGGGGAGCTGTTTTTT | CASTPGGASGELFF
NA | NA | TRBJ1-2 | TRBV2 | TGTGCCAGAGAGGTACAGGGTTGGGACTATGGCTACACCTTC | CAREVQGWDYGYTF
TRBD2 | few | TRBJ2-5 | TRBV14 | TGTGCCAGCAGGCCTAGCGGGGTGTTCCAAGAGACCCAGTACTTC | CASRPSGVFQETQYF
NA | NA | TRBJ2-1 | TRBV19 | TGTGCCAGTAGATACGGGGGCAGAAATGAGCAGTTCTTC | CASRYGGRNEQFF
TRBD2 | few | TRBJ2-7 | TRBV7-9 | TGTGCCAGCAGCTTAGGGCTAGCGGGAGGCTACGAGCAGTACTTC | CASSLGLAGGYEQYF
TRBD2 | NA | TRBJ2-2 | TRBV13 | TGTGCCAGCAGCCCACCTTTTGGCCTAGCGGTTGGCACCGGGGAGCTGTTTTTT | CASSPPFGLAVGTGELFF
TRBD2 | NA | TRBJ2-7 | TRBV4-1 | TGCGCCAGCAGCCCCCTCTTCCGGCAAGCGGGAAACGAGCAGTACTTC | CASSPLFRQAGNEQYF
NA | NA | TRBJ1-4 | TRBV6-6 | TGTGCCAGCAGCCTGGGACACCGGGCAACTAATGAAAAACTGTTTTTT | CASSLGHRATNEKLFF
NA | NA | TRBJ2-5 | TRBV18 | TGTGCCAGCTCAGGGCAACCTATAACTACCGGAGAGACCCAGTACTTC | CASSGQPITTGETQYF
NA | NA | TRBJ2-1 | TRBV25-1 | TGTGCCAGCAGTGAACTAGGGCAGAGGTACAATGAGCAGTTCTTC | CASSELGQRYNEQFF
NA | NA | TRBJ2-5 | TRBV19 | TGTGCCAGTAGTATAGGTCGGGGACGGTACCAAGAGACCCAGTACTTC | CASSIGRGRYQETQYF
NA | few | TRBJ1-2 | TRBV10-3 | TGTGCCATCCACCCGGAGGGGGTGGACTATGGCTACACCTTC | CAIHPEGVDYGYTF
TRBD1 | NA | TRBJ2-7 | TRBV6-6 | TGTGCCAGCAGTTCCTCGGGACAGGGTTCCTACGAGCAGTACTTC | CASSSSGQGSYEQYF